This T cell receptor (beta chain) was observed in a study of blood T cell repertoires in COVID-19. Study as a whole: Material from acute and convalescent COVID-19 was sourced from the United States, Italy and Spain. PBMCs, B-cell-depleted T cells, or T cells provided the cDNA or gDNA that made up the material.

Authors' processing steps: Estimates of nucleated cell counts were drawn from the amplification of reference gene primers. The method was immunoSEQ multiplex PCR; TCRdb's version includes in-frame clones alone and lacks a portion of them. V, J and clone size derive from that table, while D and trimming were established from the DNA sequence. Of about 39,000 clones in the sample, around 85% were seen once. This receptor was identified in a man in his 60s with acute or convalescent COVID-19. Sequenced input: peripheral blood.

CDR3 sequence: CASSQGDRLNTEAFF. The CDR3 region has the DNA TGTGCCAGCAGCCAAGGGGACAGGCTGAACACTGAAGCTTTCTTT. The V gene is TRBV3-1 (or the pseudogene TRBV3-2), the J gene TRBJ1-1; 8 positions agree with TRBD1. V lost 1 base and J lost 0; bases outside the gene matches: 1. CDR1 and CDR2 (germline): LGHDT, YNNKEL (reference sequence). This CDR3 is 15 amino acids long.